This T cell receptor beta chain derives from a study of CD8 T cells in cerebrospinal fluid in Alzheimer's disease. The overall study: Clonal expansion of CSF T cells was measured with plate-based and droplet-based single-cell sequencing.

This CDR3 spans 12 amino acids. Per the germline V gene, CDR1 is KGHDR and CDR2 is SFDVKD. Considering frequency, this clonotype is large (0.1 to 1%). TCRdb re-called the 10x single-cell sequencing reads, yielding one record per CDR3 amino acid sequence without DNA. The data show some 960 distinct CDR3 sequences, and the top ten clones hold about a sixth. The chain combines TRBV24-1 with TRBJ1-5. Sequencing was carried out using cerebrospinal fluid. This sequence was found in a human donor in good health. CDR3 region: CATSDFGQPQHF.